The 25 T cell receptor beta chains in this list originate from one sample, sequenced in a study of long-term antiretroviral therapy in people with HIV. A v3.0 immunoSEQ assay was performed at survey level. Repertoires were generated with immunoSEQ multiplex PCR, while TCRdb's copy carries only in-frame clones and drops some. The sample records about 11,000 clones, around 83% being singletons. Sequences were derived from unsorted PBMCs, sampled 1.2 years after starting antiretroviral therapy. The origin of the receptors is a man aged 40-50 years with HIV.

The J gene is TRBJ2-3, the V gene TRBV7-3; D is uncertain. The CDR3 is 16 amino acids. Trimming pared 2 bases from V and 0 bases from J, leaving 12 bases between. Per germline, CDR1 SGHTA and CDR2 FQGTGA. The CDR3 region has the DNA TGTGCCAGCAGCTTATACCCGCTTATTAGCACAGATACGCAGTATTTT. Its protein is CASSLYPLISTDTQYF.

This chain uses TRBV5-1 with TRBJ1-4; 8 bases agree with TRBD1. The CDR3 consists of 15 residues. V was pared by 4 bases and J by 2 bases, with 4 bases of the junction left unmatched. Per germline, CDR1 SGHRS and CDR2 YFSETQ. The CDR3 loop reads CASSGQGGTNEKLFF. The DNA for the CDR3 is TGCGCCAGCAGCGGACAGGGTGGGACTAATGAAAAACTGTTTTTT.

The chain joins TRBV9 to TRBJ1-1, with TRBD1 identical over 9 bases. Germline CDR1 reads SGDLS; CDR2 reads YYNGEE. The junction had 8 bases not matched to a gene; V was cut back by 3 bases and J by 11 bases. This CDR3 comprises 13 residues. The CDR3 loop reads CASSATGQGSAFF. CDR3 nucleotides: TGTGCCAGCAGCGCTACGGGACAGGGAAGCGCTTTCTTT.

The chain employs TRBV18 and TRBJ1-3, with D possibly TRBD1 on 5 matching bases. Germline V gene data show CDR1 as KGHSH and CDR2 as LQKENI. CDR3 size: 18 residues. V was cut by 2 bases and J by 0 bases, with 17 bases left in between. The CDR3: CASSPNPPGSGSGNTIYF. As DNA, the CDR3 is TGTGCCAGCTCACCAAACCCACCAGGGAGTGGCTCTGGAAACACCATATATTTT.

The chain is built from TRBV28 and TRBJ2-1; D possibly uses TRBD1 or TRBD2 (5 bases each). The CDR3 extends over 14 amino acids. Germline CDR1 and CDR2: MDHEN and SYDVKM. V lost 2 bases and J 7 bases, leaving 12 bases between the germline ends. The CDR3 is CASSLTGTLNEQFF. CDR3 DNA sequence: TGTGCCAGCAGTTTAACCGGGACGCTTAATGAGCAGTTCTTC.

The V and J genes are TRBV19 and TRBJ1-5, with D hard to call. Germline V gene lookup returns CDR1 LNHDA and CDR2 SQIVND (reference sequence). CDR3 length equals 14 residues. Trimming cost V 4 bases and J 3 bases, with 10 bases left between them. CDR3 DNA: TGTGCCAGTAGTACCCTAGGAATCAATCAGCCCCAGCATTTT. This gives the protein CASSTLGINQPQHF.

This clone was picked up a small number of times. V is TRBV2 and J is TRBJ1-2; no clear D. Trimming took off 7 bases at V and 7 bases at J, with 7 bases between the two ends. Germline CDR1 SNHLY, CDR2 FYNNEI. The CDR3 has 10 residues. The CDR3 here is CASTGRGYTF. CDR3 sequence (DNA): TGTGCCAGCACAGGCCGTGGCTACACCTTC.

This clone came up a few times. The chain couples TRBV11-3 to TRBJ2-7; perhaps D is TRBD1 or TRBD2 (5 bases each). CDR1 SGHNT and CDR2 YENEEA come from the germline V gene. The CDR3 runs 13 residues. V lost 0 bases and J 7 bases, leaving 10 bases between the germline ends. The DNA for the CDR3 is TGTGCCAGCAGCTTAGATGGGGCGGGTGAGCAGTACTTC. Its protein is CASSLDGAGEQYF.

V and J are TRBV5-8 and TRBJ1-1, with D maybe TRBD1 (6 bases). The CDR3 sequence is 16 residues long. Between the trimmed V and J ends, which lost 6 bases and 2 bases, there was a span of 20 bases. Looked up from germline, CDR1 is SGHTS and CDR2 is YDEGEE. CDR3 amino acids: CASNPSQGRINTEAFF. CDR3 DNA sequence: TGTGCCAGCAACCCAAGTCAGGGGCGCATCAACACTGAAGCTTTCTTT.

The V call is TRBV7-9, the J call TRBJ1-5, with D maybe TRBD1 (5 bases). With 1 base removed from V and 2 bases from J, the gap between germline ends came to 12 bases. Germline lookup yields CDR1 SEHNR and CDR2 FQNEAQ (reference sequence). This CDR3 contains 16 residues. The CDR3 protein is CASSLGPGTGNQPQHF. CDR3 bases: TGTGCCAGCAGCTTAGGTCCTGGGACCGGCAATCAGCCCCAGCATTTT.

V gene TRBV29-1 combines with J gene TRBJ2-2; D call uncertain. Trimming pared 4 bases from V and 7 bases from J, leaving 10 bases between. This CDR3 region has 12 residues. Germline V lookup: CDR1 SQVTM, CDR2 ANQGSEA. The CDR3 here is CSVGQVNGELFF. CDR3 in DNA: TGCAGCGTTGGGCAGGTTAACGGGGAGCTGTTTTTT.

CDR3 DNA: TGCGCCAGCAGCCCTCGAATTGAGGGCCCCTTATACAATGAGCAGTTCTTC. Amino acids: CASSPRIEGPLYNEQFF. The chain employs TRBV5-1 and TRBJ2-1; maybe TRBD2 (5 bases). Germline V gives CDR1 SGHRS, CDR2 YFSETQ. The CDR3 covers 17 residues. Trimming removed 4 bases at V and 4 bases at J, with 21 bases between.

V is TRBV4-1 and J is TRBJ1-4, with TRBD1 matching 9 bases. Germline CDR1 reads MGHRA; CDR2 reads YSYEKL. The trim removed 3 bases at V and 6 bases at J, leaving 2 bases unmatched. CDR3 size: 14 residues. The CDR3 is CASSQGTGHEKLFF. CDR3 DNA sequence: TGCGCCAGCAGCCAGGGGACAGGGCATGAAAAACTGTTTTTT.

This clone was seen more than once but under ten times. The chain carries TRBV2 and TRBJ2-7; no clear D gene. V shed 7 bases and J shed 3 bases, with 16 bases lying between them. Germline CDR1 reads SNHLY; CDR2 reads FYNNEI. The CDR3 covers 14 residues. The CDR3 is CASTEGQSSYEQYF. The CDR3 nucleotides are TGTGCCAGCACCGAAGGCCAGTCTAGCTACGAGCAGTACTTC.

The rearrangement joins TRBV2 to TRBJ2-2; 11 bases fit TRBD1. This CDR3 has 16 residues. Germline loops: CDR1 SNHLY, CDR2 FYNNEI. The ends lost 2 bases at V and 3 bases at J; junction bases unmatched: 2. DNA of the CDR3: TGTGCCAGCAGTGAAATGGGACAGGGGGACACCGGGGAGCTGTTTTTT. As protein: CASSEMGQGDTGELFF. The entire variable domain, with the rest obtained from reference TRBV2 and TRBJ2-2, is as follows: EPEVTQTPSHQVTQMGQEVILRCVPISNHLYFYWYRQILGQKVEFLVSFYNNEISEKSEIFDDQFSVERPDGSNFTLKIRSTKLEDSAMYFCASSEMGQGDTGELFFGEGSRLTVL.

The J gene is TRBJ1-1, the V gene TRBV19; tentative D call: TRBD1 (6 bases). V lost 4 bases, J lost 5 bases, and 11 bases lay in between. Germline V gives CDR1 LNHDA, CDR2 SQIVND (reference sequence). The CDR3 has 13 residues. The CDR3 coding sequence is TGTGCCAGTAGTAACCAGAGGGGGACTGAAGCTTTCTTT. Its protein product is CASSNQRGTEAFF.

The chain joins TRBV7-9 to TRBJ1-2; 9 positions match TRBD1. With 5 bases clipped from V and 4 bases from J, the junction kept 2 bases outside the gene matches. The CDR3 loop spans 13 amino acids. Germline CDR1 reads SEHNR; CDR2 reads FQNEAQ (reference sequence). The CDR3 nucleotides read TGTGCCAGCAGCCGGGGACAGGGCTATGGCTACACCTTC. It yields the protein CASSRGQGYGYTF.

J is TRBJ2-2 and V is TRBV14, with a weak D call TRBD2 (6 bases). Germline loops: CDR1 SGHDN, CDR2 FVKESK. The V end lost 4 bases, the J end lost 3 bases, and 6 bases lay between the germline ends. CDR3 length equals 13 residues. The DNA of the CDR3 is TGTGCCAGCAGCCCGGGGGACACCGGGGAGCTGTTTTTT. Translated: CASSPGDTGELFF. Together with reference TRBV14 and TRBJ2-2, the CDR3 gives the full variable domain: EAGVTQFPSHSVIEKGQTVTLRCDPISGHDNLYWYRRVMGKEIKFLLHFVKESKQDESGMPNNRFLAERTGGTYSTLKVQPAELEDSGVYFCASSPGDTGELFFGEGSRLTVL.

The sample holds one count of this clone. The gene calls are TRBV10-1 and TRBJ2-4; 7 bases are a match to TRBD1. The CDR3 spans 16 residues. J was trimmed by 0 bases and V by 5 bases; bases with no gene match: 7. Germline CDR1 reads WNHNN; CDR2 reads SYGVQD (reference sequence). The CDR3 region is CASSSGTALAKNIQYF. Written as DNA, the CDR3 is TGCGCCAGCAGTTCCGGGACAGCGCTAGCCAAAAACATTCAGTACTTC.

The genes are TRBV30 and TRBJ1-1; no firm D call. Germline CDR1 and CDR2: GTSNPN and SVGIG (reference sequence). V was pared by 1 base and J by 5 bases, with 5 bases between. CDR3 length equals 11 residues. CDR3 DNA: TGTGCCTGGAGTGAGAAGACTGAAGCTTTCTTT. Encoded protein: CAWSEKTEAFF.

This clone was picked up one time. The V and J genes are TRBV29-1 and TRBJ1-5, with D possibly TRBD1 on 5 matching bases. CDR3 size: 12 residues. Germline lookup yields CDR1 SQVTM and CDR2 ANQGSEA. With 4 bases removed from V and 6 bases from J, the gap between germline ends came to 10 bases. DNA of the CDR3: TGCAGCGTTGGGCAGGGAGGTCAGCCCCAGCATTTT. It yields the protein CSVGQGGQPQHF.

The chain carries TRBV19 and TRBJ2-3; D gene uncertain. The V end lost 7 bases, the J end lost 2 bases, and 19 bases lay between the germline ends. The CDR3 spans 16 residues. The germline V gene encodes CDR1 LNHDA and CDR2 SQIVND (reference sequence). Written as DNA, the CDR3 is TGTGCCAGTACCCCGGGTGACCATGGATTCACAGATACGCAGTATTTT. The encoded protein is CASTPGDHGFTDTQYF. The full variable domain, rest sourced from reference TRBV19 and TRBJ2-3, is DGGITQSPKYLFRKEGQNVTLSCEQNLNHDAMYWYRQDPGQGLRLIYYSQIVNDFQKGDIAEGYSVSREKKESFPLTVTSAQKNPTAFYLCASTPGDHGFTDTQYFGPGTRLTVL.

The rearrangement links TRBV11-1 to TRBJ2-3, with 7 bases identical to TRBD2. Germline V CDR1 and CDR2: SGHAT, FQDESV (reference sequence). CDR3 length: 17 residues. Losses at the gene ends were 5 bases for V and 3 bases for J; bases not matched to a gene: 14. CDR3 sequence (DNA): TGTGCCAGCAGCGAGACCCCCCTGCGGGGGTCTACAGATACGCAGTATTTT. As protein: CASSETPLRGSTDTQYF.

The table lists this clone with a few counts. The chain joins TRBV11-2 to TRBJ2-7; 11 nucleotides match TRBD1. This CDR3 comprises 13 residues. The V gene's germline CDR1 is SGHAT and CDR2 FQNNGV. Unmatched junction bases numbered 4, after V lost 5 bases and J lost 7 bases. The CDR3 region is CASSLGQGGEQYF. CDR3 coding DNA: TGTGCCAGCAGCCTGGGACAGGGGGGGGAGCAGTACTTC. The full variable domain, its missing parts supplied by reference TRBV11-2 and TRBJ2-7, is EAGVAQSPRYKIIEKRQSVAFWCNPISGHATLYWYQQILGQGPKLLIQFQNNGVVDDSQLPKDRFSAERLKGVDSTLKIQPAKLEDSAVYLCASSLGQGGEQYFGPGTRLTVT.

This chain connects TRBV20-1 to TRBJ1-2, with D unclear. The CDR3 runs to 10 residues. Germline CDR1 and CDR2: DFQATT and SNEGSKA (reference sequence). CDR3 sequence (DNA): TGCACGACGAGGGAGAATGGCTACACCTTC. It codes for CTTRENGYTF.